These 23 T cell receptor beta chains were all obtained from the same sample, sequenced in a study of T-cell memory formation after mild COVID-19. TCRdb analysed the 5' RACE reads with MiXCR anew, one entry per CDR3 protein. The table lists about 600,000 distinct CDR3 sequences, roughly 22% of them singletons, with 7% to 9% in the top ten. Material for sequencing was PBMCs or a T cell subset sorted from them (not recorded which). The receptors shown here come from an adult woman who had mild COVID-19 (a few samples of this study predate the infection). Cell type and time point are not known.

The chain couples TRBV4-2 to TRBJ2-2, with TRBD1 matching 10 bases. The CDR3 loop spans 15 amino acids. Germline V lookup: CDR1 LGHNA, CDR2 YNFKEQ. V lost 3 bases, J lost 8 bases, and 6 bases stayed unmatched. The CDR3 DNA reads as TGTGCCAGCAGCCATCCCGGGACAGGGGCAGGGGAGCTGTTTTTT. Translation: CASSHPGTGAGELFF.

This clonotype has more than one count but fewer than ten. The V and J genes are TRBV6-5 and TRBJ2-1, with 10 nucleotides matching TRBD2. Germline assignment: CDR1 MNHEY and CDR2 SVGAGI. CDR3 length equals 16 residues. V trimming: 6 bases; J trimming: 2 bases; junction bases outside the gene matches: 7. The CDR3 coding sequence is TGTGCCAGCAGGCTATGGACTAGCGGAACCTACAATGAGCAGTTCTTC. It translates to CASRLWTSGTYNEQFF.

This clonotype was seen more than once but under ten times. The gene calls are TRBV3-1 and TRBJ1-2; TRBD1 might be the D (5 bases). Germline-derived CDR1 and CDR2 are LGHDT and YNNKEL (reference sequence). This CDR3 region has 12 residues. V dropped 5 bases and J dropped 4 bases, with 8 bases sitting between them. The CDR3 DNA reads TGTGCCAGCAGCGCGCAGGGCTATGGCTACACCTTC. This encodes CASSAQGYGYTF.

The CDR3 nucleotides read TGTGCCAGCAGTTTGACGTCCGAAATAGAAGCTTTCTTT. Its translation: CASSLTSEIEAFF. The V and J genes are TRBV12-3 or TRBV12-4 and TRBJ1-1, with D unresolved. This CDR3 is 13 amino acids long. Trimming removed 3 bases from V and 8 bases from J, with 13 bases in between.

V gene TRBV2 combines with J gene TRBJ2-1; 10 bases fit TRBD2. The trim removed 3 bases at V and 7 bases at J, leaving 6 bases unmatched. The CDR3 sequence is 15 residues long. The V gene's germline CDR1 is SNHLY and CDR2 FYNNEI. Here the CDR3 reads CASSEATSGMNEQFF. The CDR3 DNA reads TGTGCCAGCAGTGAGGCTACTAGCGGGATGAATGAGCAGTTCTTC.

The V and J genes are TRBV27 and TRBJ2-7; D is possibly TRBD1 or TRBD2 (5 bases each). Germline V lookup: CDR1 MNHEY, CDR2 SMNVEV (reference sequence). V lost 5 bases and J lost 3, with 14 bases in between. There are 14 residues in the CDR3. For the CDR3, the DNA is TGTGCCAGCAGTCTTAACGGGGCCTTCTACGAGCAGTACTTC. It translates to CASSLNGAFYEQYF.

V is TRBV12-3 or TRBV12-4 and J is TRBJ1-1; weak D call: TRBD1 (5 bases). The V end lost 3 bases, the J end lost 1 base, and 18 bases lay between the germline ends. The CDR3 is 17 residues long. In nucleotides, the CDR3 is TGTGCCAGCAGTTTCTGGACACTAACAACCTCGAACACTGAAGCTTTCTTT. It translates to CASSFWTLTTSNTEAFF.

This clonotype was observed a few times. The chain employs TRBV20-1 and TRBJ2-1, with 14 bases fitting TRBD2. This CDR3 spans 16 amino acids. CDR1 and CDR2 from the germline V gene are DFQATT and SNEGSKA (reference sequence). J lost 7 bases, V lost 1 base, and 6 bases had no gene match. CDR3 amino acids: CSARAGTSGRLNEQFF. CDR3 in DNA: TGCAGTGCTAGAGCCGGGACTAGCGGGAGATTAAATGAGCAGTTCTTC.

This clonotype was counted between two and nine times. The chain combines TRBV7-3 with TRBJ2-1; TRBD2 aligns across 8 bases. This CDR3 is 15 amino acids long. The junction had 5 bases not matched to a gene; V was cut back by 2 bases and J by 5 bases. Germline lookup yields CDR1 SGHTA and CDR2 FQGTGA. CDR3 sequence (DNA): TGTGCCAGCAGCTTAGACGGGAGGGCCAACAATGAGCAGTTCTTC. It yields the protein CASSLDGRANNEQFF.

In its sample, this clonotype was seen many times. The chain recombines TRBV12-3 or TRBV12-4 with TRBJ2-1; TRBD2 matches 8 bases. J lost 4 bases, V lost 5 bases, and 4 bases had no gene match. The CDR3 sequence is 14 residues long. The CDR3 bases are TGTGCCAGCAGTCTACGGGGGGGGTACAATGAGCAGTTCTTC. Translating it yields CASSLRGGYNEQFF.

This clonotype was picked up a small number of times. V gene TRBV7-8 combines with J gene TRBJ2-1, with 9 bases that match TRBD1. The germline CDR1 and CDR2 sequences are SGHVS and FQNEAQ. CDR3 length: 18 residues. Germline trimming cut 2 bases from V and 4 bases from J; bases unmatched to any gene: 12. The CDR3 coding sequence is TGTGCCAGCAGCTTACGTCACTTACAGGGGGCGCGGTACAATGAGCAGTTCTTC. Amino acid sequence: CASSLRHLQGARYNEQFF.

The chain is built from TRBV7-8 and TRBJ2-3; 8 positions agree with TRBD1. Germline lookup yields CDR1 SGHVS and CDR2 FQNEAQ. This CDR3 spans 19 amino acids. V trimming: 1 base; J trimming: 1 base; junction bases outside the gene matches: 13. The CDR3 spells CASSLEAVRTGWRTDTQYF. The CDR3 DNA is TGTGCCAGCAGCTTAGAAGCAGTTAGGACAGGGTGGCGCACAGATACGCAGTATTTT.

The rearrangement links TRBV12-3 or TRBV12-4 to TRBJ2-7, with D hard to call. The germline V and J ends were trimmed by 5 bases and 5 bases, with 7 bases remaining between them. This CDR3 is 11 amino acids long. This CDR3 reads CASSESDEQYF. Here the CDR3 DNA reads TGTGCCAGCAGTGAGTCGGACGAGCAGTACTTC.

The chain uses TRBV7-9 and TRBJ2-7, with TRBD1 identical over 7 bases. J gave up 6 bases and V 2 bases, and 10 bases lay outside the gene matches. This CDR3 is 15 amino acids long. CDR1 and CDR2 from the germline V gene are SEHNR and FQNEAQ (reference sequence). The DNA of the CDR3 is TGTGCCAGCAGCTTACTAGGGGGCTCTTCTTCCGAGCAGTACTTC. Translated: CASSLLGGSSSEQYF.

This clonotype was counted between two and nine times. The CDR3 DNA reads as TGCGCCAGCAGCCAAAGCGACGGCCAGGGCTATGGCTACACCTTC. It encodes CASSQSDGQGYGYTF. This chain joins TRBV4-1 and TRBJ1-2; tentative D call: TRBD1 (5 bases). This CDR3 has 15 amino acids. Between the trimmed V and J ends, which lost 2 bases and 4 bases, there was a span of 14 bases. Germline CDR1 and CDR2: MGHRA and YSYEKL.

The genes are TRBV7-8 and TRBJ2-5; D is perhaps TRBD2 (6 bases). CDR3 size: 16 residues. Trimming left V 5 bases short and J 0 bases short, with 16 bases between. CDR1 is SGHVS, CDR2 FQNEAQ, per germline. This CDR3 is CASSPNGRGYQETQYF. In DNA form, the CDR3 reads TGTGCCAGCAGCCCCAACGGGCGGGGCTACCAAGAGACCCAGTACTTC.

At least ten counts were recorded for this clonotype. One end of the junction varies from germline; a read error may be responsible. The chain couples TRBV5-1 to TRBJ1-1; D gene unclear. The CDR3 contains 13 residues. Germline V gives CDR1 SGHRS, CDR2 YFSETQ. This CDR3 reads CASSLALNTEAFF. CDR3 nucleotide sequence: TGTGCCAGCAGCCTGGCACTGAACACTGAAGCTTTCTTT.

This clonotype was detected many times. This rearrangement joins TRBV20-1 to TRBJ2-1; either TRBD1 or TRBD2 may supply D (5 bases each). The germline V gene encodes CDR1 DFQATT and CDR2 SNEGSKA (reference sequence). Trimming took 0 bases from V and 15 from J, leaving 9 bases between them. The CDR3 is 10 amino acids. The CDR3 DNA reads as TGCAGTGCTAGAGATACGGGGCTGTTCTTC. Encoded protein: CSARDTGLFF.

There are a few counts of this clonotype. This sequence joins TRBV7-2 and TRBJ2-7; possibly TRBD2 for D (6 bases). Between the trimmed V and J ends, which lost 8 bases and 4 bases, there was a span of 15 bases. Germline CDR1 SGHTA, CDR2 FQGNSA. The CDR3 spans 13 residues. CDR3 nucleotides: TGTGCCAGCCGGGGGTCCCTAAGATACGAGCAGTACTTC. It is translated as CASRGSLRYEQYF.

This chain uses TRBV4-1 with TRBJ2-5; TRBD1 agrees at 10 bases. Trimming removed 4 bases from V and 5 bases from J; junction bases left unmatched: 7. Germline lookup yields CDR1 MGHRA and CDR2 YSYEKL. This CDR3 has 15 amino acids. The CDR3 reads CASSLKGTGVETQYF. The CDR3 bases are TGCGCCAGCAGCCTGAAGGGGACAGGGGTCGAGACCCAGTACTTC.

The chain links TRBV5-6 to TRBJ2-5; D tentatively reads TRBD1 or TRBD2 (5 bases each). Germline V gene sequence: CDR1 SGHDT, CDR2 YYEEEE. This CDR3 has 21 residues. V gave up 0 bases and J gave up 3 bases, with 30 bases separating them. The CDR3 DNA reads as TGTGCCAGCAGCTTGGGTCTAGAGTGGAGAAAAGGGACCCTTTGGAAAGAGACCCAGTACTTC. Translated, it gives CASSLGLEWRKGTLWKETQYF.

This clonotype was counted ten times or more. This chain joins TRBV3-1 and TRBJ1-1, with D uncertain. Trimming cost V 0 bases and J 7 bases, with 12 bases left between them. Germline CDR1 is LGHDT and CDR2 is YNNKEL (reference sequence). CDR3 length: 14 residues. The CDR3 bases are TGTGCCAGCAGCCAAGATCAAGGACTGCGTGAAGCTTTCTTT. This codes for CASSQDQGLREAFF.

The rearrangement joins TRBV9 to TRBJ2-1, with D perhaps TRBD1 or TRBD2 (6 bases each). Trimming took 5 bases from V and 9 from J, leaving 21 bases between them. The CDR3 has 15 amino acids. Germline values: CDR1 SGDLS, CDR2 YYNGEE. This CDR3 reads CASSLRGDHNVEQFF. The CDR3 DNA is TGTGCCAGCAGTCTTAGGGGGGACCACAATGTTGAGCAGTTCTTC. The variable domain in full, with the rest retrieved from reference TRBV9 and TRBJ2-1, is DSGVTQTPKHLITATGQRVTLRCSPRSGDLSVYWYQQSLDQGLQFLIQYYNGEERAKGNILERFSAQQFPDLHSELNLSSLELGDSALYFCASSLRGDHNVEQFFGPGTRLTVL.